A selection of T cell receptor beta chains follows, all from one sample in a study of blood T cell repertoires in COVID-19. Assay used: immunoSEQ multiplex PCR; TCRdb lists only in-frame clones, some missing. The sample includes 150,000 to 200,000 clones, 75% to 90% of them seen just once. The sample consisted of peripheral blood. Every receptor here comes from a human donor with acute or convalescent COVID-19. The donor label of this sample is uncertain. CDR3s include the opening cysteine and the closing phenylalanine or tryptophan. D genes are given only for firm matches. A clone size is listed for some rows: how often the clone was seen (once, few, many), or a class if it is expanded.

TRBJ1-4,NA,TRBD1,TRBV15,CATSRDRGIGEKLFF,TGTGCCACCAGCAGGGACAGGGGGATCGGTGAAAAACTGTTTTTT
TRBJ2-3,NA,NA,TRBV2,CASSLITDTQYF,TGTGCCAGCAGCCTTATCACAGATACGCAGTATTTT
TRBJ1-1,NA,NA,TRBV5-4,CASRPDNLNTEAFF,TGTGCCAGCAGACCGGACAACCTGAACACTGAAGCTTTCTTT
TRBJ1-2,once,TRBD1,TRBV5-1,CASSSPGQGIGYTF,TGCGCCAGCAGCTCCCCGGGACAGGGTATAGGCTACACCTTC
TRBJ2-7,NA,TRBD1,TRBV5-6,CASSWGTGSYEQYF,TGTGCCAGCAGCTGGGGGACAGGGTCCTACGAGCAGTACTTC
TRBJ1-1,NA,NA,TRBV28,CASSLFITGWTEAFF,TGTGCCAGCAGTTTATTTATTACAGGGTGGACTGAAGCTTTCTTT
TRBJ1-6,NA,NA,TRBV10-3,CAISESNDPGGSPLHF,TGTGCCATCAGTGAGTCGAATGATCCCGGCGGTTCACCCCTCCACTTT
TRBJ2-7,once,NA,TRBV6-1,CASSESYPDYRSYEQYF,TGTGCCAGCAGTGAATCATATCCGGACTATCGATCCTACGAGCAGTACTTC
TRBJ1-4,NA,TRBD1,TRBV11-3,CASSTGTPRPTNEKLFF,TGTGCCAGCTCGACAGGGACCCCGCGGCCAACTAATGAAAAACTGTTTTTT
TRBJ2-7,NA,TRBD2,TRBV7-2,CASSPGLALAYEQYF,TGTGCCAGCAGCCCGGGACTAGCCTTGGCCTACGAGCAGTACTTC
TRBJ2-7,NA,NA,TRBV7-9,CASSSLSNEQYF,TGTGCCAGCAGCAGCTTATCTAACGAGCAGTACTTC
TRBJ2-5,NA,NA,TRBV5-1,CASSYGGSGGETQYF,TGCGCCAGCAGCTACGGGGGTAGCGGAGGAGAGACCCAGTACTTC
TRBJ2-3,NA,TRBD2,TRBV11-2,CASRGLAGGRSTDTQYF,TGTGCCAGCAGGGGACTAGCGGGGGGGCGTAGCACAGATACGCAGTATTTT
TRBJ2-7,NA,NA,TRBV5-6,CASSSFGWYEQYF,TGTGCCAGCAGCTCCTTCGGGTGGTACGAGCAGTACTTC
TRBJ1-2,NA,TRBD1,TRBV3-1/TRBV3-2,CASSLYDRGNGYTF,TGTGCCAGCAGCCTCTACGACAGGGGTAATGGCTACACCTTC
TRBJ1-2,NA,TRBD1,TRBV10-3,CAIRTGVDGYTF,TGTGCCATCCGGACAGGGGTCGATGGCTACACCTTC
TRBJ1-4,NA,NA,TRBV6-1,CASSEHRERVNEKLFF,TGTGCCAGCAGTGAACACAGGGAGAGAGTTAATGAAAAACTGTTTTTT
TRBJ1-3,NA,NA,TRBV2,CASSEVRGNTIYF,TGTGCCAGCAGTGAAGTCAGAGGAAACACCATATATTTT
TRBJ2-3,NA,TRBD2,TRBV19,CASSISGGGTDTQYF,TGTGCCAGTAGTATATCCGGGGGGGGCACAGATACGCAGTATTTT
TRBJ2-5,many,TRBD2,TRBV29-1,CSVRLLAGGRETQYF,TGCAGCGTTAGACTCTTAGCGGGGGGGCGGGAGACCCAGTACTTC
TRBJ1-2,few,TRBD1,TRBV5-1,CASSPGTGQGYGYTF,TGCGCCAGCAGCCCTGGGACAGGTCAGGGCTATGGCTACACCTTC
TRBJ1-1,NA,NA,TRBV3-1/TRBV3-2,CASSQDRRASEAFF,TGTGCCAGCAGCCAAGATAGGAGAGCGAGTGAAGCTTTCTTT
TRBJ2-1,NA,TRBD2,TRBV9,CASSAIPSSGAYNEQFF,TGTGCCAGCAGCGCAATACCTTCTAGCGGGGCGTACAATGAGCAGTTCTTC
TRBJ2-2,NA,NA,TRBV7-9,CASSLVPSRGPGELFF,TGTGCCAGCAGCTTAGTCCCGTCGCGGGGCCCCGGGGAGCTGTTTTTT
TRBJ2-1,NA,NA,TRBV20-1,CSASRRLTNYNEQFF,TGCAGTGCTAGTAGGAGGCTGACTAACTACAATGAGCAGTTCTTC
TRBJ1-1,NA,TRBD1,TRBV7-3,CASSLVATGDTEAFF,TGTGCCAGCAGCTTAGTGGCGACAGGGGACACTGAAGCTTTCTTT
TRBJ1-6,NA,NA,TRBV2,CASSGPGMASPLHF,TGTGCCAGCAGTGGGCCGGGGATGGCGTCACCCCTCCACTTT
TRBJ2-5,NA,NA,TRBV12-3/TRBV12-4,CASSLRWETQYF,TGTGCCAGCAGTTTGCGATGGGAGACCCAGTACTTC
TRBJ2-1,once,TRBD2,TRBV6-1,CASSDLAGGRYNEQFF,TGTGCCAGCAGTGACCTAGCGGGGGGGCGCTACAATGAGCAGTTCTTC
TRBJ1-4,NA,NA,TRBV25-1,CASSAYGVSTNEKLFF,TGTGCCAGCAGTGCCTACGGGGTATCAACTAATGAAAAACTGTTTTTT
TRBJ1-4,NA,NA,TRBV5-1,CASSQTGFSGKLFF,TGCGCCAGCAGCCAGACAGGTTTTTCGGGAAAACTGTTTTTT
TRBJ1-6,NA,NA,TRBV3-1/TRBV3-2,CASSQVPDNSPLHF,TGTGCCAGCAGCCAAGTCCCCGATAATTCACCCCTCCACTTT
TRBJ2-7,NA,NA,TRBV5-6,CASSSFAWFEQYF,TGTGCCAGCAGCAGCTTTGCGTGGTTCGAGCAGTACTTC
TRBJ2-1,NA,TRBD1,TRBV19,CATGGTGGYNEQFF,TGTGCCACCGGGGGGACAGGGGGCTACAATGAGCAGTTCTTC
TRBJ1-6,NA,TRBD1,TRBV19,CASSIRTGEQGSPLHF,TGTGCCAGTAGTATACGGACAGGGGAGCAAGGGTCACCCCTCCACTTT
TRBJ2-7,NA,NA,TRBV29-1,CSVGGTSYSYEQYF,TGCAGCGTTGGAGGGACATCATACTCCTACGAGCAGTACTTC
TRBJ2-5,once,TRBD1,TRBV5-4,CASRRGQPKNQETQYF,TGTGCCAGCAGGAGGGGACAGCCAAAAAATCAAGAGACCCAGTACTTC
TRBJ1-3,NA,TRBD1,TRBV5-1,CASSLRDSRDRGLMIGNTIYF,TGCGCCAGCAGCTTGAGGGACTCTCGGGACAGGGGGCTTATGATTGGAAACACCATATATTTT
TRBJ1-4,NA,NA,TRBV29-1,CSVKGGAKANEKLFF,TGCAGCGTGAAAGGAGGGGCAAAGGCTAATGAAAAACTGTTTTTT
TRBJ2-7,NA,NA,TRBV6-5,CASSKDIPYEQYF,TGTGCCAGCAGTAAGGACATTCCTTACGAGCAGTACTTC